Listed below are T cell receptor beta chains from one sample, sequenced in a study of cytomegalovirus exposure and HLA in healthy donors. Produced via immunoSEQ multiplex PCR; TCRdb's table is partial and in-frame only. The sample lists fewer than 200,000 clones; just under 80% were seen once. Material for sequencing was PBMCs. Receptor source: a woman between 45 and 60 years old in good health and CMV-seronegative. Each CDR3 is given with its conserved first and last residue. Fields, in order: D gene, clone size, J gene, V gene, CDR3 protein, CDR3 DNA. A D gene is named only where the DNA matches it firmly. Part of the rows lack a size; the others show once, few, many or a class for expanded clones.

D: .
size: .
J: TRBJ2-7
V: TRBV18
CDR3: CASSPLRLHEQYF
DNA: TGTGCCAGCTCACCCTTAAGACTCCACGAGCAGTACTTC

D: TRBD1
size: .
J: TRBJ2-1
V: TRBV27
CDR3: CASRPFNDRGNEQFF
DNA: TGTGCCAGCAGACCCTTTAACGACAGGGGCAATGAGCAGTTCTTC

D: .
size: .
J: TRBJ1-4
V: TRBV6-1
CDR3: CASLLGQGDEKLFF
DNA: TGTGCCAGCCTTTTGGGGCAGGGCGACGAAAAACTGTTTTTT

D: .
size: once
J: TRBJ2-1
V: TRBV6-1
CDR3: CASSTGESSYNEQFF
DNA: TGTGCCAGCAGTACGGGGGAAAGCTCCTACAATGAGCAGTTCTTC

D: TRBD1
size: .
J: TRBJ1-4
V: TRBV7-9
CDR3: CASSLTQPGQGGNEKLFF
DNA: TGTGCCAGCAGCTTAACTCAACCGGGACAGGGCGGGAATGAAAAACTGTTTTTT

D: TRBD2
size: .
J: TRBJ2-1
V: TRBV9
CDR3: CASSVGGGNYNEQFF
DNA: TGTGCCAGCAGCGTAGGCGGGGGGAACTACAATGAGCAGTTCTTC

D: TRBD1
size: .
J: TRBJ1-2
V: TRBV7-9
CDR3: CASSYPGTGGPGYTF
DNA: TGTGCCAGCAGCTACCCTGGGACAGGGGGTCCCGGCTACACCTTC

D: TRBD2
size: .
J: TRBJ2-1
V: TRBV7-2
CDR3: CATRLATGDDEQFF
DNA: TGTGCCACCCGACTAGCGACGGGAGATGATGAGCAGTTCTTC

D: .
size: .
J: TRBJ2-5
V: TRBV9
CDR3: CASTQGLAEETQYF
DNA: TGTGCCAGCACCCAGGGGCTAGCGGAAGAGACCCAGTACTTC

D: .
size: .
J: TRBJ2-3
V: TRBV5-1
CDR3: CASSLPSGGSTDTQYF
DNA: TGCGCCAGCAGCTTGCCCTCAGGGGGGAGCACAGATACGCAGTATTTT

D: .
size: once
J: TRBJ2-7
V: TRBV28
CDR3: CASSFSRAYEQYF
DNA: TGTGCCAGCAGTTTTTCCCGAGCCTACGAGCAGTACTTC

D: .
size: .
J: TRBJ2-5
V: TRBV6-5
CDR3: CASTRDISKETQYF
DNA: TGTGCCAGCACCCGGGACATTTCCAAAGAGACCCAGTACTTC

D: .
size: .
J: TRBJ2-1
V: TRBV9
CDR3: CASSVRPDEQFF
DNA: TGTGCCAGCAGCGTCCGTCCGGATGAGCAGTTCTTC

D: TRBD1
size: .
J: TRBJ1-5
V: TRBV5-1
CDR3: CASSEDTGGQPQHF
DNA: TGCGCCAGCAGCGAAGATACAGGGGGCCAGCCCCAGCATTTT

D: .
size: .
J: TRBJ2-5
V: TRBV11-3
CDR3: CASTPAGGRAQETQYF
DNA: TGTGCCAGCACCCCAGCCGGGGGTAGAGCTCAAGAGACCCAGTACTTC

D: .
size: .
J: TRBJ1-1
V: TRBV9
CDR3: CASSVSPGNTEAFF
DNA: TGTGCCAGCAGCGTATCCCCAGGGAACACTGAAGCTTTCTTT

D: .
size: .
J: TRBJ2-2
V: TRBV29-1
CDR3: CSVGSYSSGSGGELFF
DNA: TGCAGCGTTGGATCGTACTCGTCAGGATCCGGCGGGGAGCTGTTTTTT

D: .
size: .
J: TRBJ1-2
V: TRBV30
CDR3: CADGTLPNYGYTF
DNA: TGTGCCGATGGGACTCTACCTAACTATGGCTACACCTTC

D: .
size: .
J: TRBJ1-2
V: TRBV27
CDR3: CASRQGVSYGYTF
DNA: TGTGCCAGCAGACAGGGAGTAAGCTATGGCTACACCTTC

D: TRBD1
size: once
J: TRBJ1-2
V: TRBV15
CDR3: CATSRETGGANYGYTF
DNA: TGTGCCACCAGCAGAGAGACAGGGGGAGCTAACTATGGCTACACCTTC

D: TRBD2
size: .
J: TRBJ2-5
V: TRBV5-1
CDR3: CASSRSAGEQETQYF
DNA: TGCGCCAGCAGCCGATCAGCGGGGGAACAAGAGACCCAGTACTTC

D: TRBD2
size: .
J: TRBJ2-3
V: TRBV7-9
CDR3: CASSFLSGSTDTQYF
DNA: TGTGCCAGCAGCTTCCTTAGCGGGAGCACAGATACGCAGTATTTT

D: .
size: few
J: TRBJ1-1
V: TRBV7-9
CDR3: CASSLASRPGIGEAFF
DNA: TGTGCCAGCAGCTTAGCCTCTCGGCCAGGAATCGGTGAAGCTTTCTTT

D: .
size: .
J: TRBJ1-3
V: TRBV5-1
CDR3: CASSWTPGGRDTIYF
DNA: TGCGCCAGCAGCTGGACGCCCGGGGGGAGAGACACCATATATTTT

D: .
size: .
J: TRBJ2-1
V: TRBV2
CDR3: CASNTHVYSGTPAHSYNEQFF
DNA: TGTGCCAGCAACACTCATGTATATTCCGGGACACCAGCTCACTCCTACAATGAGCAGTTCTTC

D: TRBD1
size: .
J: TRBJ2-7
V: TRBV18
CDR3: CASSPATGGSYEQYF
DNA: TGTGCCAGCTCACCAGCGACAGGGGGCTCCTACGAGCAGTACTTC

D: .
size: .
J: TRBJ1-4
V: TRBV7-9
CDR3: CASSLMEGRGEKLFF
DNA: TGTGCCAGCAGCTTAATGGAGGGGCGTGGCGAAAAACTGTTTTTT

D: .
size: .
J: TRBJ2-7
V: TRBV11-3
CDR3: CASSLQGGPYEQYF
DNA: TGTGCCAGCAGCTTGCAGGGGGGCCCCTACGAGCAGTACTTC

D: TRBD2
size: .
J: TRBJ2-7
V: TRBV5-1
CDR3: CASSFRGLAGGPGEQYF
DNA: TGCGCCAGCAGCTTCAGGGGACTAGCGGGAGGGCCGGGTGAGCAGTACTTC

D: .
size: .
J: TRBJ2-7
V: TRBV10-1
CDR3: CASSESELDPYEQYF
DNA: TGCGCCAGCAGTGAGTCGGAACTAGACCCTTACGAGCAGTACTTC

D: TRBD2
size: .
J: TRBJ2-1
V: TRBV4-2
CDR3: CASSQDPLAGGEQFF
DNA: TGTGCCAGCAGCCAAGATCCCCTAGCGGGGGGGGAGCAGTTCTTC

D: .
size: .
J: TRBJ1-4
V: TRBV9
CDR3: CASSVASGGEKLFF
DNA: TGTGCCAGCAGCGTAGCGTCGGGCGGGGAAAAACTGTTTTTT

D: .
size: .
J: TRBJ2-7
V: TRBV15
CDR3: CATSRSNEQYF
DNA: TGTGCCACCAGCAGGTCCAACGAGCAGTACTTC

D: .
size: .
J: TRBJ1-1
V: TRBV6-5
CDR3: CASRRPGTEAFF
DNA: TGTGCCAGCAGAAGGCCGGGCACTGAAGCTTTCTTT

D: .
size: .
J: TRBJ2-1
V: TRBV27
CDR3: CASKPSSYNEQFF
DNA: TGTGCCAGCAAGCCTAGCTCCTACAATGAGCAGTTCTTC

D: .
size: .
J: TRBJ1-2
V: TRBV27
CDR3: CASSFGARLDGYTF
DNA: TGTGCCAGCAGTTTCGGTGCTCGCTTGGATGGCTACACCTTC

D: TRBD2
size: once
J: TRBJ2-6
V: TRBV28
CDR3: CASRRLAGGLSGANVLTF
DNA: TGTGCCAGCAGAAGACTAGCGGGGGGATTATCTGGGGCCAACGTCCTGACTTTC

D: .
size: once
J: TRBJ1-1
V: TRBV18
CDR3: CASSPGQTGNTEAFF
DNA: TGTGCCAGCTCACCAGGACAGACCGGGAACACTGAAGCTTTCTTT

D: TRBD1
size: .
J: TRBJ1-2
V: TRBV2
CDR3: CASNSQGAYYGYTF
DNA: TGTGCCAGCAATTCCCAGGGGGCATACTATGGCTACACCTTC

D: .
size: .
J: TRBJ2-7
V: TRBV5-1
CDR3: CASSGGAYEQYF
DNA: TGCGCCAGCAGCGGCGGGGCCTACGAGCAGTACTTC

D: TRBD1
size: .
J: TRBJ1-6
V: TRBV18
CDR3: CASSTQGAANSPLHF
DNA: TGTGCCAGCTCTACCCAGGGGGCGGCTAATTCACCCCTCCACTTT

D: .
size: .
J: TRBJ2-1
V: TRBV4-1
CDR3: CASSLTSFGHSNEQFF
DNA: TGCGCCAGCAGCCTGACTAGTTTCGGCCATTCCAATGAGCAGTTCTTC

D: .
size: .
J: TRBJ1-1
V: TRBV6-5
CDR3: CASSRRDGLTEAFF
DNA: TGTGCCAGCAGCCGGCGGGACGGATTAACTGAAGCTTTCTTT

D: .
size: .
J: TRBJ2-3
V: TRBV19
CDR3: CASSFRDGTQYF
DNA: TGTGCCAGTAGTTTCCGGGATGGCACGCAGTATTTT

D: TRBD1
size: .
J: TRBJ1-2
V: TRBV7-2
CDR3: CASSLARQGDGYTF
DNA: TGTGCCAGCAGCTTAGCGCGTCAGGGGGATGGCTACACCTTC

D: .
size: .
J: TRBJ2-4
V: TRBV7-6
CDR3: CASSISDQNIQYF
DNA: TGTGCCAGCAGCATTAGCGACCAAAACATTCAGTACTTC

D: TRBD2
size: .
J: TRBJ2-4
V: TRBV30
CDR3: CAWSPGLGGAKNIQYF
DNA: TGTGCCTGGAGTCCAGGACTAGGTGGGGCCAAAAACATTCAGTACTTC